A selection of T cell receptor beta chains follows, all from one sample in a study of tumor and adjacent non-tumor tissue in lung cancer. TCRdb independently ran MiXCR on the multiplex PCR reads; one entry per CDR3 protein. The profile shows tens of thousands of distinct CDR3 sequences, around 64% of them singletons. The material sequenced was distant non-tumor lung tissue. These receptors all come from a woman in her 70s with non-small cell lung cancer. Both conserved end residues are part of each CDR3. The D gene is left open where the match is weak. Some rows have no size entry. The others give once, few or many, or a class for an expanded clone.

D,size,V,J,DNA,CDR3
-,-,TRBV10-3,TRBJ2-5,TGTGCCATCAGTGAGGTATCCGGGCGTTCGGGTCGGGGCAGCCAAGAGACCCAGTACTTC,CAISEVSGRSGRGSQETQYF
-,-,TRBV11-1,TRBJ2-7,TGTGCCAGCAGTTTCGAAGCGGGTCAGTACGAGCGGTACTTC,CASSFEAGQYERYF
-,-,TRBV20-1,TRBJ2-7,TGCAGTGCTAGAGGGACAGTCTACTCCCACGAGCAGTACTTC,CSARGTVYSHEQYF
-,-,TRBV5-5,TRBJ1-5,TGTGCCAGCAGCTCGGAGAGGGCGAGGGGTCAGCCCCAGCACTTT,CASSSERARGQPQHF
-,-,TRBV6-1,TRBJ1-5,TGTACCAGCAGCTTACAGGGAAGGCAGCCCCAGCATTTT,CTSSLQGRQPQHF
TRBD1,-,TRBV10-3,TRBJ1-1,TGTGCCATCAATCCACCGGACAGGTCTGGAGCTCTCTTT,CAINPPDRSGALF
-,once,TRBV11-1,TRBJ1-1,TGTGCCAGCAGCCAGGGCAGGGCCTATGAAGCTTTATTT,CASSQGRAYEALF
-,once,TRBV19,TRBJ1-1,TGTGCCAGTCTCTTATCTTGGGACACTGAAGCTTTCTTT,CASLLSWDTEAFF
-,-,TRBV5-1,TRBJ2-5,TGCGCCAGCAGCTTGGGGTATAGGGGCGAAACCCAGTACTTC,CASSLGYRGETQYF
-,-,TRBV4-1,TRBJ1-1,TGCGCCAGCAGCCAAGTGGATCAGGGTGTTGACGCTGAAGCTTCCTTT,CASSQVDQGVDAEASF
-,-,TRBV12-3/TRBV12-4,TRBJ2-3,TGTGCCAGCGAGATAGGGAGATCGGCAGATACGCAATATTTT,CASEIGRSADTQYF
TRBD2,-,TRBV20-1,TRBJ2-3,TGCAGTGCTAGCACGGCAGCGGGAGTGGGAGTTACGCAGTATTTT,CSASTAAGVGVTQYF
-,-,TRBV28,TRBJ1-1,TGTGCCAGCAGTTTAAACCCTCCAATGAGCATTGAAGCTTTCTTT,CASSLNPPMSIEAFF
-,-,TRBV10-3,TRBJ1-2,TGTGCCATCAGTGAGTACTCCGGTTCTAATGGTTACACCTTC,CAISEYSGSNGYTF
-,many,TRBV5-8,TRBJ2-1,TGTGCCAGCGTGAACCGGGGCGTTTACAATGAGCAGTTCTTC,CASVNRGVYNEQFF
-,many,TRBV7-9,TRBJ2-7,TGTGCCAGCAGCTTAGGATACAACTCCTACGAGCAGTACTTC,CASSLGYNSYEQYF
-,-,TRBV28,TRBJ2-3,TGTGCCGGCAGTTTAAATGGCCCAGCTACGCAGTATTTT,CAGSLNGPATQYF
-,-,TRBV30,TRBJ1-1,TGTGCCTTGAGTGTCGGGGTAGGGAGAACCACTGAAGTTTTCTTT,CALSVGVGRTTEVFF
TRBD2,-,TRBV5-1,TRBJ2-1,TGCGCCAGCAGCTGGAGACTAACGGGAGGCTACAATGAGCAGTTCTTC,CASSWRLTGGYNEQFF
-,-,TRBV4-2,TRBJ2-2,TGTGCCAGCAGCCAAGGTTGGGCCACGAACACCAGGGAGGTGTTTTTT,CASSQGWATNTREVFF
-,-,TRBV11-1,TRBJ1-3,TGTGCCAACAGCTTATCGATCTATGGAATCACCATATATTTT,CANSLSIYGITIYF
-,-,TRBV6-5,TRBJ2-7,TGTGCCAGCAGCGCGACAAGCGTAAGCTTCTACGAGCAGTACTTC,CASSATSVSFYEQYF
TRBD2,-,TRBV28,TRBJ2-1,TGTGCCAGCGCGGGGGGGATTGCCTACAATGAACAGTTCTTC,CASAGGIAYNEQFF
TRBD2,-,TRBV6-5,TRBJ2-1,TGTGCCAGCTGCCCGGGGGGTGGGGATGACAATAAGCAGTTCTTC,CASCPGGGDDNKQFF
TRBD2,-,TRBV29-1,TRBJ2-3,TGCAGCGCTGTAGTAGCGGGAGAGGCTGGGATCACAGATACGCAGTATTTT,CSAVVAGEAGITDTQYF
-,-,TRBV29-1,TRBJ2-1,TGCAGCTGTGATGAGGTGGGTGACAACGCCTACAATGAGCACTTCTTC,CSCDEVGDNAYNEHFF
-,-,TRBV20-1,TRBJ1-1,TGCAGTGCTAAACCAGATACATACACTGTAGCTTTCTTT,CSAKPDTYTVAFF
-,-,TRBV5-1,TRBJ2-1,TGCGCCAGCAGCCTGGTAAATGAGCAGCTCTTC,CASSLVNEQLF
-,-,TRBV7-9,TRBJ2-2,TGTCCCAGCAGCATCACCGGGGAGCTGCTTTTT,CPSSITGELLF
TRBD1,once,TRBV29-1,TRBJ1-4,TGCAGCGTTGAAGACACAGGGGGCGTATCTGAAAAACTATTTTTT,CSVEDTGGVSEKLFF
TRBD1,few,TRBV6-1,TRBJ2-2,TGTGTCAGCAGTGGAAGAGGGGGCCGGACCACTGGGGAGCTGTTTTTT,CVSSGRGGRTTGELFF
TRBD2,-,TRBV6-1,TRBJ2-5,TGTGCCAGTAGTGATCCCGGGGCTAGCGGAAGGGAGACCCATTACTTC,CASSDPGASGRETHYF
-,-,TRBV12-3/TRBV12-4,TRBJ2-4,-,CTSSLVVGGGNIQCF
-,-,TRBV4-1,TRBJ2-1,TGCGCCAGCAGCCATGATCTAGGGCTAGCAGTGACTCACAATGAGCAGTTCTTC,CASSHDLGLAVTHNEQFF
TRBD1,-,TRBV28,TRBJ1-4,TGTGCCAGCAGCCTTCTGACAGGGTCAAAAGAAAAACTGTTTTTT,CASSLLTGSKEKLFF
TRBD1,once,TRBV6-1,TRBJ2-7,TGTACCAGCAGTGAGGGAACAGGGGGCCCCTACGAGCAGTACTTC,CTSSEGTGGPYEQYF
-,once,TRBV28,TRBJ1-5,TGTGTCAGCAGACCTCGTAGCACAGGTGGAGGTCAGCCCCAGCATTTT,CVSRPRSTGGGQPQHF
-,medium-sized,TRBV6-5,TRBJ2-6,TGTGCCAGCAGGCCACCTGGGGCCAACGTCCTGACTTTC,CASRPPGANVLTF
-,-,TRBV5-6,TRBJ1-1,TGTACCAGCAGTCTGGACCTCACGAACACTGAAGCTTTCTTT,CTSSLDLTNTEAFF
TRBD2,-,TRBV4-1,TRBJ2-1,TGCGCCAGTACCAGGGCTAGCGGGAGTTCCTACAATGAGCAGTTCTTC,CASTRASGSSYNEQFF
TRBD2,-,TRBV29-1,TRBJ2-7,TGCAGCGTTGATCGTCAGGGGACTAGCGGGAGTTACGTGCAGTACTTC,CSVDRQGTSGSYVQYF
TRBD1,-,TRBV4-1,TRBJ1-5,TGCGCCAGCAGTCAAAAGGAGGGTGGACAGGGTAAGGGAGGTCAGTCCCAGCATTTT,CASSQKEGGQGKGGQSQHF
-,-,TRBV29-1,TRBJ2-5,TGCAGCGTTGATCCCGTTAGAGGGGGTCTAGAGACCCAGTACTTC,CSVDPVRGGLETQYF